The next 4 T cell receptor beta chains were all read from a single sample in a study of radiotherapy plus CTLA-4 blockade in lung cancer. TCRdb's table, derived via immunoSEQ multiplex PCR, lists solely in-frame clones and lacks some. The sample carries 90,000 to 95,000 clones, about four fifths recorded once. Sequenced material: peripheral blood, taken from a patient treated with radiotherapy plus ipilimumab. The source is a human donor with non-small cell lung cancer who had stable disease on radiotherapy plus ipilimumab.

The sample holds one count of this clone. The gene calls are TRBV6-1 and TRBJ1-3, with no clear D. Trimming took off 5 bases at V and 1 base at J, with 9 bases between the two ends. Germline V gives CDR1 MNHNS, CDR2 SASEGT. This CDR3 contains 14 residues. The CDR3 nucleotides are TGTGCCAGCAGTCTGGAACAGTCTGGAAACACCATATATTTT. Its protein product is CASSLEQSGNTIYF.

The chain uses TRBV4-1 and TRBJ2-3, with no clear D. The V gene's germline CDR1 is MGHRA and CDR2 YSYEKL. The V gene lost 0 bases and the J gene lost 1 base, with 8 bases spanning the gap. The CDR3 consists of 15 residues. The CDR3 DNA sequence: TGCGCCAGCAGCCAAGATCGGCGCGGCACAGATACGCAGTATTTT. This encodes CASSQDRRGTDTQYF.

The chain is built from TRBV11-2 and TRBJ2-1; D gene unclear. Germline lookup yields CDR1 SGHAT and CDR2 FQNNGV. CDR3 size: 12 residues. The V gene lost 3 bases and the J gene lost 6 bases, with 6 bases spanning the gap. The CDR3 loop is CASSFWGNEQFF. The CDR3 nucleotides are TGTGCCAGCAGCTTTTGGGGCAATGAGCAGTTCTTC.

The gene calls are TRBV5-5 and TRBJ2-3, with D hard to call. V was clipped by 3 bases and J by 2 bases, with 13 bases between them. Germline V gene lookup returns CDR1 SGHKS and CDR2 YYEKEE (reference sequence). The CDR3 runs to 15 residues. CDR3 sequence: CASSYDWVSTDTQYF. The DNA for the CDR3 is TGTGCCAGCAGCTACGACTGGGTGTCCACAGATACGCAGTATTTT.